These T cell receptor beta chains were read from a single sample in a study of cytomegalovirus exposure and HLA in healthy donors. TCRdb's copy holds only in-frame clones and misses some; the assay was immunoSEQ multiplex PCR. Among some 160,000 clones listed, almost 80% were seen once. Material for sequencing was PBMCs. The origin of the receptors is a young woman in good health and CMV-seronegative. CDR3s include the opening cysteine and the closing phenylalanine or tryptophan. D genes are given only for firm matches. The size of a clone is reported for some rows only, either as once, few or many, or as a class for expanded clones.

>TRBD1|NA|TRBV27|TRBJ1-6
CASRDLGQTHHSPLHF
TGTGCCAGCAGGGACTTGGGACAGACTCATCATTCACCCCTCCACTTT
>NA|NA|TRBV11-2|TRBJ2-7
CASSSIGGGHYEQYF
TGTGCCAGCAGCTCCATTGGGGGGGGGCACTACGAGCAGTACTTC
>NA|NA|TRBV11-3|TRBJ2-1
CASSLDTEEQFF
TGTGCCAGCAGCTTAGATACAGAGGAGCAGTTCTTC
>TRBD2|NA|TRBV4-1|TRBJ2-1
CASSQDHELAGHNEQFF
TGCGCCAGCAGCCAAGATCATGAACTAGCGGGACACAATGAGCAGTTCTTC
>TRBD1|NA|TRBV2|TRBJ1-2
CASSSRTGNHYGYTF
TGTGCCAGCAGTTCAAGGACAGGGAATCACTATGGCTACACCTTC
>TRBD1|NA|TRBV28|TRBJ1-2
CASSWTGGSTF
TGTGCCAGCAGTTGGACAGGGGGCAGTACCTTC
>TRBD2|NA|TRBV13|TRBJ2-6
CASSPGLAGPEGGANVLTF
TGTGCCAGCAGCCCGGGACTAGCGGGGCCAGAAGGTGGGGCCAACGTCCTGACTTTC
>TRBD1|NA|TRBV19|TRBJ2-5
CASSMGQGATETQYF
TGTGCCAGTAGTATGGGACAGGGGGCAACAGAGACCCAGTACTTC
>TRBD1|NA|TRBV5-1|TRBJ1-1
CASSSGQARNTEAFF
TGCGCCAGCAGCTCGGGACAGGCCCGGAACACTGAAGCTTTCTTT
>NA|NA|TRBV12-5|TRBJ2-2
CASGLGPGTYTGELFF
TGTGCTAGTGGTTTGGGTCCGGGGACTTACACCGGGGAGCTGTTTTTT
>TRBD2|NA|TRBV2|TRBJ2-7
CASSWGGSFSYEQYF
TGTGCCAGCAGCTGGGGGGGGTCTTTCTCCTACGAGCAGTACTTC
>TRBD1|once|TRBV18|TRBJ1-5
CASSPSTGGNNQPQHF
TGTGCCAGCTCACCTTCGACAGGGGGCAACAATCAGCCCCAGCATTTT
>NA|NA|TRBV5-1|TRBJ2-3
CASSSPPAPQYF
TGCGCCAGCAGCTCCCCGCCCGCGCCGCAGTATTTT
>TRBD2|NA|TRBV9|TRBJ2-7
CASSLTSSPYEQYF
TGTGCCAGCAGCTTGACTAGCAGCCCCTACGAGCAGTACTTC
>NA|NA|TRBV6-5|TRBJ1-1
CASSPHQTRAGEAFF
TGTGCCAGCAGCCCTCACCAAACTCGGGCGGGGGAAGCTTTCTTT
>NA|NA|TRBV4-3|TRBJ2-7
CASSQDGAVLYF
TGCGCCAGCAGCCAAGACGGCGCGGTCCTGTACTTC
>NA|NA|TRBV6-1|TRBJ2-3
CASSPRTADTQYF
TGTGCCAGCAGTCCCCGGACAGCAGATACGCAGTATTTT
>NA|NA|TRBV5-1|TRBJ2-5
CASSLGDSETQYF
TGCGCCAGCAGCTTGGGGGACTCAGAGACCCAGTACTTC
>NA|NA|TRBV6-6|TRBJ2-4
CASRQQGSKNIQYF
TGTGCCAGCAGGCAGCAGGGCTCCAAAAACATTCAGTACTTC
>NA|NA|TRBV15|TRBJ2-1
CATDDYLPIYEQFF
TGTGCCACCGACGACTACCTCCCTATCTATGAGCAGTTCTTC
>TRBD2|few|TRBV19|TRBJ2-1
CASRTSGSSYNEQFF
TGTGCCAGTAGGACTAGCGGAAGCTCCTACAATGAGCAGTTCTTC
>TRBD1|NA|TRBV19|TRBJ1-6
CASTTPGTGGVHSPLHF
TGTGCCAGTACCACGCCCGGGACAGGGGGAGTGCATTCACCCCTCCACTTT
>TRBD1|few|TRBV15|TRBJ1-3
CATSRDRGQGYTIYF
TGTGCCACCAGCAGAGATCGGGGACAGGGTTACACCATATATTTT
>TRBD2|NA|TRBV27|TRBJ2-2
CASRHSSGGAWSGELFF
TGTGCCAGCAGGCATAGTAGCGGGGGGGCGTGGTCCGGGGAGCTGTTTTTT
>NA|NA|TRBV2|TRBJ2-3
CASSRPPDTQYF
TGTGCCAGCAGCCGTCCCCCAGATACGCAGTATTTT
>TRBD2|NA|TRBV2|TRBJ2-5
CASSELAGGKQETQYF
TGTGCCAGCAGTGAGCTGGCGGGGGGCAAGCAAGAGACCCAGTACTTC
>NA|NA|TRBV25-1|TRBJ2-2
CASSRVRGELFF
TGTGCCAGCAGTCGAGTTCGCGGGGAGCTGTTTTTT
>NA|NA|TRBV30|TRBJ2-5
CAWTTSGVRGETQYF
TGTGCCTGGACCACCTCAGGGGTCAGAGGAGAGACCCAGTACTTC
>TRBD1|NA|TRBV6-6|TRBJ2-7
CASSYTGQVPLGEQYF
TGTGCCAGCAGTTACACGGGACAGGTTCCCCTTGGGGAGCAGTACTTC
>NA|NA|TRBV30|TRBJ1-2
CAWSVGRGANYGYTF
TGTGCCTGGAGTGTAGGCCGAGGAGCTAACTATGGCTACACCTTC
>NA|NA|TRBV5-5|TRBJ1-2
CASSLRSGYDYGYTF
TGTGCCAGCAGCCTTCGGTCGGGGTACGACTATGGCTACACCTTC
>NA|NA|TRBV4-3|TRBJ1-2
CASSQDIGVRGYTF
TGCGCCAGCAGCCAAGATATCGGGGTTAGGGGCTACACCTTC
>TRBD1|NA|TRBV6-1|TRBJ2-2
CASSSDRGLAGELFF
TGTGCCAGCAGTTCGGACAGGGGGCTCGCCGGGGAGCTGTTTTTT
>NA|few|TRBV7-8|TRBJ2-7
CASSAGNSYEQYF
TGTGCCAGCAGCGCAGGAAACTCCTACGAGCAGTACTTC
>NA|NA|TRBV10-3|TRBJ2-1
CAIGMDRLGGEQFF
TGTGCCATCGGGATGGACAGGTTGGGGGGTGAGCAGTTCTTC
>NA|NA|TRBV27|TRBJ1-1
CASSFAPPAAEIFLNTEAFF
TGTGCCAGCAGTTTTGCCCCCCCCGCGGCCGAAATTTTCCTGAACACTGAAGCTTTCTTT
>NA|once|TRBV7-9|TRBJ1-5
CASSLGRGPYSNQPQHF
TGTGCCAGCAGCTTGGGGAGGGGCCCTTATAGCAATCAGCCCCAGCATTTT
>NA|NA|TRBV7-3|TRBJ2-1
CASSLGLAVNEQFF
TGTGCCAGCAGCTTAGGTCTAGCCGTCAATGAGCAGTTCTTC
>NA|NA|TRBV4-2|TRBJ2-5
CASSPAGGEETQYF
TGTGCCAGCAGCCCCGCGGGCGGGGAAGAGACCCAGTACTTC
>NA|NA|TRBV6-1|TRBJ2-2
CASSGAGHPKNTGELFF
TGTGCCAGCAGTGGGGCAGGGCATCCTAAGAACACCGGGGAGCTGTTTTTT
>NA|NA|TRBV27|TRBJ2-3
CASSFLSGDTQYF
TGTGCCAGCTCCTTCCTAAGTGGAGATACGCAGTATTTT
>TRBD2|NA|TRBV7-2|TRBJ2-1
CASSLGYGGANEQFF
TGTGCCAGCAGCTTAGGGTACGGGGGGGCGAATGAGCAGTTCTTC
>TRBD2|NA|TRBV11-1|TRBJ2-5
CASSLLGLAGQETQYF
TGTGCCAGCAGCCTCCTCGGACTAGCGGGGCAAGAGACCCAGTACTTC
>TRBD1|once|TRBV27|TRBJ1-2
CASSYSTGTVNYGYTF
TGTGCCAGCAGTTATTCCACTGGGACAGTGAACTATGGCTACACCTTC
>TRBD1|NA|TRBV28|TRBJ2-1
CASRLQPGTEFNEQFF
TGTGCCAGCAGATTACAACCCGGGACAGAGTTCAATGAGCAGTTCTTC
>TRBD1|NA|TRBV2|TRBJ2-7
CASSVPVMGDSLYEQYF
TGTGCCAGCAGTGTCCCGGTGATGGGGGACAGCCTCTACGAGCAGTACTTC
>NA|once|TRBV30|TRBJ1-4
CAWRVLGGNEKLFF
TGTGCCTGGAGAGTGTTGGGGGGGAATGAAAAACTGTTTTTT
>TRBD2|NA|TRBV9|TRBJ2-1
CASSVGTSLEQFF
TGTGCCAGCAGCGTCGGGACTAGCCTAGAGCAGTTCTTC
>NA|NA|TRBV10-3|TRBJ2-3
CAISEASSEYGDTQYF
TGTGCCATCAGTGAAGCGTCTAGCGAGTATGGGGATACGCAGTATTTT
>NA|NA|TRBV2|TRBJ2-7
CASTETGRFYEQYF
TGTGCCAGCACCGAAACAGGGCGATTTTACGAGCAGTACTTC
>TRBD1|NA|TRBV18|TRBJ2-7
CASTPGQGNQEQYF
TGTGCCAGTACGCCGGGACAGGGTAACCAAGAGCAGTACTTC